One TCR beta chain is described in this entry. Its specificity is unknown. The data derive from a study of T cells in Graves' hyperthyroidism and ophthalmopathy. The CDR3 length is 9 residues. Per the germline V gene, CDR1 is LNHDA and CDR2 is SQIVND (reference sequence). V dropped 8 bases and J dropped 10 bases, with 6 bases sitting between them. Exclusions: uncontrolled infection, other autoimmune disease, pregnancy, lactation. Thyroid ultrasound, orbital computed tomography, clinical symptoms, and serum thyroxine and TRAb underpinned diagnoses. TCR beta CDR3 regions were amplified from RNA. The study used the HTBI primer set for a first-round RT-PCR of the TCR CDR3. TCRdb re-analysed the multiplex PCR reads in MiXCR, keeping a single row per CDR3 protein. The table records more than 300,000 distinct CDR3 sequences, around 14% of them present only once. Study findings and constraints: A median 6.5 months before onset, the model predicted ophthalmopathy.

The sequenced sample consisted of blood. This chain joins TRBV19 and TRBJ2-1; D is unclear. The sequence came from a woman in her fifties or sixties with Graves' hyperthyroidism. CDR3 residues: CASGTEQFF. The DNA for the CDR3 is TGTGCCAGTGGCACCGAGCAGTTCTTC. Together with reference TRBV19 and TRBJ2-1, the CDR3 gives the full variable domain: DGGITQSPKYLFRKEGQNVTLSCEQNLNHDAMYWYRQDPGQGLRLIYYSQIVNDFQKGDIAEGYSVSREKKESFPLTVTSAQKNPTAFYLCASGTEQFFGPGTRLTVL.